Below are 29 T cell receptor beta chains sequenced from a single sample in a study of spatial heterogeneity in lung cancer. Time point indicated: sample taken at primary tumor resection. Unsorted tumor, nontumor lung tissue or cryopreserved PBMC supplied the whole RNA. MiXCR, applied by TCRdb to the 5' RACE reads, yields one record per CDR3 protein. The table lists about 50,000 distinct CDR3 sequences, about 7.4% of them singletons. Here the sequenced sample was PBMCs, taken at surgery. Every receptor here comes from a female donor with early-stage non-small cell lung cancer.

The chain uses TRBV5-1 and TRBJ2-7, with D maybe TRBD1 (6 bases). CDR3 length: 15 amino acids. In germline, CDR1 is SGHRS, CDR2 YFSETQ. With 4 bases removed from V and 2 bases from J, the gap between germline ends came to 16 bases. The CDR3 loop reads CASSTTGSNPYEQYF. The CDR3 DNA is TGCGCCAGCAGCACTACAGGGTCGAATCCCTACGAGCAGTACTTC.

CDR3 residues: CASSLSSRGDTQYF. CDR3 nucleotides: TGTGCCAGCAGTTTATCGAGTCGAGGAGATACGCAGTATTTT. The chain links TRBV6-6 to TRBJ2-3, with D unclear. The length of the CDR3 is 14 residues. Between the trimmed V and J ends, which lost 4 bases and 5 bases, there was a span of 13 bases. Per germline, CDR1 MNHNY and CDR2 SVGAGI (reference sequence).

The chain has TRBV6-5 and TRBJ2-7; TRBD2 might be the D (6 bases). The CDR3 runs 14 residues. Germline lookup yields CDR1 MNHEY and CDR2 SVGAGI. Trimming stripped 2 bases from V and 5 bases from J, with 13 bases between. DNA of the CDR3: TGTGCCAGCAGTTACGTGGGGGGTCCGGACGAGCAGTACTTC. Amino acids: CASSYVGGPDEQYF.

About this clonotype: A read error may produce the germline difference seen at one junction end. The chain couples TRBV28 to TRBJ2-7; TRBD1 agrees at 8 bases. The CDR3 consists of 15 residues. Germline CDR1 and CDR2: MDHEN and SYDVKM. The CDR3 bases are TGTACCAGCAGACCCCAGGGGACAGGTCCCTACGAGCAGTACTTC. It codes for CTSRPQGTGPYEQYF.

The chain links TRBV15 to TRBJ1-6, with a weak D call TRBD1 (5 bases). Trimming removed 0 bases from V and 6 bases from J, with 12 bases in between. Germline V CDR1 and CDR2: LNHNV, YYDKDF (reference sequence). CDR3 length equals 16 residues. CDR3 loop: CATSRDRTRTNSPLHF. The CDR3 nucleotides are TGTGCCACCAGCAGAGATCGGACAAGAACTAATTCACCCCTCCACTTT. The full variable domain, with the rest looked up from reference TRBV15 and TRBJ1-6, is DAMVIQNPRYQVTQFGKPVTLSCSQTLNHNVMYWYQQKSSQAPKLLFHYYDKDFNNEADTPDNFQSRRPNTSFCFLDIRSPGLGDTAMYLCATSRDRTRTNSPLHFGNGTRLTVT.

The chain employs TRBV6-2 or TRBV6-3 and TRBJ1-5, with D unclear. Germline values: CDR1 MNHEY, CDR2 SVGEGT. This CDR3 is 12 amino acids long. The V end lost 6 bases, the J end lost 3 bases, and 6 bases lay between the germline ends. Here the CDR3 reads CASSGPNQPQHF. The CDR3 coding sequence is TGTGCCAGCAGCGGGCCCAATCAGCCCCAGCATTTT.

This clonotype showed up many times. This chain connects TRBV4-3 to TRBJ2-7; 7 positions match TRBD1. J gave up 1 base and V 0 bases, and 6 bases lay outside the gene matches. The CDR3 runs to 16 residues. CDR1 LGHNA and CDR2 YSLEER come from the germline V gene. The CDR3 here is CASSQDRDSASYEQYF. DNA of the CDR3: TGCGCCAGCAGCCAAGATCGGGACAGTGCTTCCTACGAGCAGTACTTC.

This clonotype has just a few counts. CDR3: CASSLLSTYNEQFF. The CDR3 nucleotides read TGTGCCAGCAGTTTGCTGTCGACTTACAATGAGCAGTTCTTC. The rearrangement joins TRBV28 to TRBJ2-1; D is uncertain. The germline V gene has CDR1 MDHEN and CDR2 SYDVKM. Trimming pared 3 bases from V and 4 bases from J, leaving 10 bases between. The CDR3 loop spans 14 amino acids.

In this sample, this clonotype turned up a few times. The J gene is TRBJ2-3, the V gene TRBV30, with D tentatively TRBD1 or TRBD2 (5 bases each). The V gene's germline CDR1 is GTSNPN and CDR2 SVGIG (reference sequence). The ends were cut back, 4 bases at V and 2 bases at J, with 16 bases in the middle. The CDR3 runs to 15 residues. CDR3 in DNA: TGTGCCTGGAAACGGAGGCAGGGTGTCACAGATACGCAGTATTTT. The encoded protein is CAWKRRQGVTDTQYF.

A few counts support this clonotype. The V call is TRBV29-1, the J call TRBJ2-7; 7 bases line up with TRBD1. V lost 5 bases, J lost 1 base, and 2 bases stayed unmatched. This CDR3 is built from 12 residues. Germline-derived CDR1 and CDR2 are SQVTM and ANQGSEA. The CDR3 spells CSVWDRSYEQYF. CDR3 sequence (DNA): TGCAGCGTTTGGGACAGATCCTACGAGCAGTACTTC.

V gene TRBV28 combines with J gene TRBJ1-5; D unclear. CDR1 and CDR2 from the germline V gene are MDHEN and SYDVKM. With 6 bases removed from V and 10 bases from J, the gap between germline ends came to 19 bases. CDR3 size: 14 residues. The CDR3 region is CASSPVPPVSPQHF. CDR3 nucleotide sequence: TGTGCCAGCAGCCCCGTCCCACCCGTCAGTCCCCAGCATTTT. Filled out from reference TRBV28 and TRBJ1-5, the complete variable domain reads DVKVTQSSRYLVKRTGEKVFLECVQDMDHENMFWYRQDPGLGLRLIYFSYDVKMKEKGDIPEGYSVSREKKERFSLILESASTNQTSMYLCASSPVPPVSPQHFGDGTRLSIL.

The chain carries TRBV5-1 and TRBJ1-2, with D perhaps matching TRBD1 (6 bases). The V gene lost 0 bases and the J gene lost 0 bases, with 15 bases spanning the gap. CDR1 and CDR2 from the germline V gene are SGHRS and YFSETQ. The CDR3 totals 17 residues. The CDR3 coding sequence is TGCGCCAGCAGCTTGGAGTTGGACAGACCACCTAACTATGGCTACACCTTC. As protein: CASSLELDRPPNYGYTF.

This clonotype was detected many times. This sequence joins TRBV24-1 and TRBJ2-3; 7 nucleotides line up with TRBD1. The CDR3 loop spans 12 amino acids. The ends lost 7 bases at V and 14 bases at J; junction bases unmatched: 11. Germline V lookup: CDR1 KGHDR, CDR2 SFDVKD. The CDR3 sequence: CATSRRDSGLYF. In nucleotides, the CDR3 is TGTGCCACCAGCCGCCGGGACAGCGGTCTGTATTTT.

This clonotype was detected a few times. This rearrangement joins TRBV19 to TRBJ2-2; maybe TRBD1 (5 bases). V dropped 3 bases and J dropped 3 bases, with 14 bases sitting between them. The germline gives CDR1 LNHDA, CDR2 SQIVND (reference sequence). The CDR3 runs 16 residues. DNA of the CDR3: TGTGCCAGTAGTATTTATGGGGCCACGGACACCGGGGAGCTGTTTTTT. This gives the protein CASSIYGATDTGELFF.

In its sample, this clonotype was seen a few times. The chain combines TRBV20-1 with TRBJ2-1, with unresolved D. The germline V gene encodes CDR1 DFQATT and CDR2 SNEGSKA (reference sequence). CDR3 length: 12 residues. V was shortened by 2 bases and J by 11 bases, with 13 bases between the two germline ends. Written as DNA, the CDR3 is TGCAGTGCTAGAACGGAATTCCCCAAGCAGTTCTTC. This codes for CSARTEFPKQFF.

This clonotype was observed a few times. This chain links TRBV4-3 with TRBJ2-1; D gene unclear. Germline assignment: CDR1 LGHNA and CDR2 YSLEER. V lost 0 bases to trimming and J lost 7 bases, with 16 bases between them. This CDR3 is 16 amino acids long. The CDR3 DNA reads TGCGCCAGCAGCCAAGAGAGTGGGCCCCTTGAAAATGAGCAGTTCTTC. It encodes CASSQESGPLENEQFF.

This clonotype was recorded many times. The chain links TRBV3-1 to TRBJ1-1, with no clear D. The V and J ends lost 4 bases and 4 bases respectively, with 7 bases between them. The V gene's germline CDR1 is LGHDT and CDR2 YNNKEL (reference sequence). The CDR3 runs to 12 residues. The CDR3 DNA follows: TGTGCCAGCAGCCGGGGAAGCACTGAAGCTTTCTTT. This codes for CASSRGSTEAFF.

This sequence joins TRBV5-4 and TRBJ1-4; no definite D call. V was pared by 4 bases and J by 0 bases, with 7 bases between. CDR1 is SGHNT and CDR2 is YYREEE in the germline V gene (reference sequence). The CDR3 loop spans 14 amino acids. Here the CDR3 DNA reads TGTGCCAGCAGCCAATCTGCAACTAATGAAAAACTGTTTTTT. This translates into CASSQSATNEKLFF. Filled out from reference TRBV5-4 and TRBJ1-4, the complete variable domain reads ETGVTQSPTHLIKTRGQQVTLRCSSQSGHNTVSWYQQALGQGPQFIFQYYREEENGRGNFPPRFSGLQFPNYSSELNVNALELDDSALYLCASSQSATNEKLFFGSGTQLSVL.

The gene calls are TRBV7-2 and TRBJ2-5; the match to TRBD2 covers 10 bases. CDR1 is SGHTA and CDR2 is FQGNSA in the germline V gene. The J segment lost 3 bases and the V segment lost 5 bases, leaving 3 bases of the junction unmatched. The CDR3 covers 14 residues. CDR3 region: CASSPGLAEETQYF. In DNA, the CDR3 is TGTGCCAGCAGCCCCGGACTAGCGGAAGAGACCCAGTACTTC.

This clonotype was observed at least ten times. V gene TRBV20-1 combines with J gene TRBJ2-1; no firm D call. Germline CDR1 DFQATT, CDR2 SNEGSKA (reference sequence). CDR3 size: 14 residues. V was clipped by 1 base and J by 0 bases, with 7 bases between them. CDR3 sequence reads: CSARVPSSYNEQFF. The CDR3 DNA reads TGCAGTGCTAGAGTTCCCAGCTCCTACAATGAGCAGTTCTTC.

This clonotype has just a few counts. The chain carries TRBV25-1 and TRBJ2-3, with D perhaps matching TRBD1 or TRBD2 (6 bases each). The CDR3 is 16 amino acids. V dropped 1 base and J dropped 1 base, with 12 bases sitting between them. Germline loops: CDR1 MGHDK, CDR2 SYGVNS. CDR3 loop: CASSELQGGGTDTQYF. The DNA of the CDR3 is TGTGCCAGCAGTGAATTACAGGGAGGAGGCACAGATACGCAGTATTTT.

This clonotype has at least ten counts. The chain combines TRBV28 with TRBJ1-2; D perhaps matches TRBD1 (5 bases). This CDR3 has 13 amino acids. Germline V lookup: CDR1 MDHEN, CDR2 SYDVKM. Trimming removed 5 bases at V and 1 base at J, with 8 bases between. Written as DNA, the CDR3 is TGTGCCAGCAGTACGACAGATAACTATGGCTACACCTTC. The encoded protein is CASSTTDNYGYTF.

This clonotype was detected ten times or more. The chain uses TRBV29-1 and TRBJ2-2; 8 bases are a match to TRBD1. CDR1 and CDR2 (germline): SQVTM, ANQGSEA. The CDR3 is 17 amino acids. V gave up 1 base and J gave up 6 bases; unmatched junction bases: 13. This chain's CDR3 is CSVEGYQGAGYPGELFF. The CDR3 DNA follows: TGCAGCGTTGAAGGATACCAGGGGGCGGGGTATCCCGGGGAGCTGTTTTTT.

This clonotype was found a few times. The chain has TRBV7-2 and TRBJ1-2; maybe TRBD1 (6 bases). The CDR3 covers 12 residues. Per germline, CDR1 SGHTA and CDR2 FQGNSA. Trimming pared 9 bases from V and 8 bases from J, leaving 16 bases between. The CDR3 DNA sequence: TGTGCCAGTACAGGGATGAATCAGGGCTACACCTTC. Its protein is CASTGMNQGYTF.

The V gene is TRBV3-1, the J gene TRBJ2-7; D perhaps matches TRBD1 (5 bases). The germline V gene encodes CDR1 LGHDT and CDR2 YNNKEL (reference sequence). CDR3 length: 14 residues. V was pared by 1 base and J by 5 bases, with 12 bases between. CDR3 sequence reads: CASSQARQPNEQYF. Written as DNA, the CDR3 is TGTGCCAGCAGCCAAGCACGACAGCCTAACGAGCAGTACTTC.

In this sample, this clonotype turned up a few times. The chain combines TRBV12-3 or TRBV12-4 with TRBJ1-1; maybe TRBD1 (5 bases). This CDR3 has 14 amino acids. Trimming took off 5 bases at V and 3 bases at J, with 13 bases between the two ends. DNA for the CDR3: TGTGCCAGCAGTCAGCCCACAGGAGACACTGAAGCTTTCTTT. Amino acid sequence: CASSQPTGDTEAFF.

The chain employs TRBV20-1 and TRBJ2-5, with 7 bases lining up with TRBD1. The germline V gene has CDR1 DFQATT and CDR2 SNEGSKA (reference sequence). The CDR3 runs to 12 residues. The junction had 2 bases not matched to a gene; V was cut back by 2 bases and J by 5 bases. The CDR3 coding sequence is TGCAGTGCTAGAAGGGGGCTGGAGACCCAGTACTTC. The encoded protein is CSARRGLETQYF.

This clonotype has at least ten counts. This chain connects TRBV7-6 to TRBJ2-1, with 8 bases that match TRBD1. The CDR3 contains 14 residues. Germline assignment: CDR1 SGHVS and CDR2 FNYEAQ. The J segment lost 7 bases and the V segment lost 8 bases, leaving 10 bases of the junction unmatched. The CDR3 is CASGASTGGNEQFF. Here the CDR3 DNA reads TGTGCCAGCGGAGCTAGTACAGGGGGTAATGAGCAGTTCTTC. Looking up the rest from reference TRBV7-6 and TRBJ2-1 gives the full variable domain: GAGVSQSPRYKVTKRGQDVALRCDPISGHVSLYWYRQALGQGPEFLTYFNYEAQQDKSGLPNDRFSAERPEGSISTLTIQRTEQRDSAMYRCASGASTGGNEQFFGPGTRLTVL.

In this sample, this clonotype turned up a few times. The V gene is TRBV19, the J gene TRBJ1-2, with 8 positions matching TRBD1. J was trimmed by 3 bases and V by 7 bases; bases with no gene match: 1. The CDR3 is made up of 12 amino acids. The germline V gene has CDR1 LNHDA and CDR2 SQIVND (reference sequence). The CDR3 loop is CASTDRDYGYTF. The CDR3 DNA sequence: TGTGCCAGTACGGACAGGGACTATGGCTACACCTTC. Complete variable domain (other parts from reference TRBV19 and TRBJ1-2): DGGITQSPKYLFRKEGQNVTLSCEQNLNHDAMYWYRQDPGQGLRLIYYSQIVNDFQKGDIAEGYSVSREKKESFPLTVTSAQKNPTAFYLCASTDRDYGYTFGSGTRLTVV.